This T cell receptor (beta chain) was documented in a study of T-cell memory formation after mild COVID-19. Study-level results: Mostly located in CM and EM were contracting CD4+ clones, with contracting CD8+ clones located in EMRA.

TCRdb re-analysed the 5' RACE reads in MiXCR, keeping a single row per CDR3 protein. The table includes 500,000 to 650,000 distinct CDR3 sequences, roughly 20% detected once. The table lists this clonotype with a few counts. Antigen: not known. From germline, CDR1 is SGHDT and CDR2 YYEEEE. J lost 6 bases, V lost 0 bases, and 4 bases had no gene match. CDR3 length equals 14 residues. Sequencing used PBMCs or a T cell subset sorted from them (not recorded which). The chain recombines TRBV5-6 with TRBJ1-1; 8 nucleotides match TRBD1. The receptor was isolated from an adult woman who had mild COVID-19 (a few samples of this study predate the infection). Cell type and time point are not known. Here the CDR3 DNA reads TGTGCCAGCAGCTTGGCCGGGACAGGATCTGAAGCTTTCTTT. Its protein is CASSLAGTGSEAFF.